The 16 T cell receptor beta chains reported below all come from one sample, sequenced in a study of OX40 agonist ivuxolimab in advanced cancers. The repertoire was sequenced with immunoSEQ multiplex PCR; TCRdb's copy has only in-frame clones and lacks some. The sample shows about 70,000 clones, about 85% of them seen only once. The source was CD4+ or CD8+ T cells sorted from blood, collected in a trial of the OX40 agonist ivuxolimab. The receptors were gathered from an adult with an advanced solid tumor such as melanoma, head and neck, liver or kidney cancer.

The V call is TRBV6-1, the J call TRBJ2-7; D not resolved. Trimming cost V 5 bases and J 0 bases, with 5 bases left between them. Germline loops: CDR1 MNHNS, CDR2 SASEGT. The CDR3 extends over 12 amino acids. CDR3 in DNA: TGTGCCAGCAGTCTAGTCTCCTACGAGCAGTACTTC. Translation: CASSLVSYEQYF.

This clone was recorded only once. The gene calls are TRBV6-5 and TRBJ2-5; D remains ambiguous. V was cut by 0 bases and J by 0 bases, with 5 bases left in between. The CDR3 length is 14 residues. The germline CDR1 and CDR2 sequences are MNHEY and SVGAGI. The CDR3 sequence is CASSYSQNQETQYF. DNA of the CDR3: TGTGCCAGCAGTTACTCCCAGAACCAAGAGACCCAGTACTTC.

The chain combines TRBV7-3 with TRBJ2-2; 9 bases fit TRBD2. Losses at the gene ends were 5 bases for V and 2 bases for J; bases not matched to a gene: 6. The CDR3 consists of 16 residues. Germline V gene sequence: CDR1 SGHTA, CDR2 FQGTGA. The CDR3 loop is CASSGASGINTGELFF. The CDR3 DNA sequence: TGTGCCAGCAGCGGTGCTAGCGGGATAAACACCGGGGAGCTGTTTTTT.

This clone was picked up one time. The chain carries TRBV9 and TRBJ1-2; D is uncertain. Germline CDR1 and CDR2: SGDLS and YYNGEE. CDR3 size: 10 residues. The V and J ends lost 3 bases and 8 bases respectively, with 5 bases between them. CDR3 coding DNA: TGTGCCAGCAGCGGCTTGGGCTACACCTTC. It encodes CASSGLGYTF.

The chain is built from TRBV30 and TRBJ1-2, with a weak D call TRBD1 (5 bases). This CDR3 is built from 15 residues. The germline V and J ends were trimmed by 1 base and 1 base, with 13 bases remaining between them. Per germline, CDR1 GTSNPN and CDR2 SVGIG (reference sequence). CDR3 sequence reads: CAWSGMGRDNYGYTF. Written as DNA, the CDR3 is TGTGCCTGGAGTGGGATGGGGCGCGATAACTATGGCTACACCTTC.

The chain has TRBV7-8 and TRBJ1-5, with 10 bases that match TRBD1. The germline CDR1 and CDR2 sequences are SGHVS and FQNEAQ. This CDR3 has 15 residues. Germline trimming cut 5 bases from V and 3 bases from J; bases unmatched to any gene: 4. CDR3 residues: CASSPRQGANQPQHF. As DNA, the CDR3 is TGTGCCAGCAGCCCCCGACAGGGGGCCAATCAGCCCCAGCATTTT.

V usage is TRBV19 and J usage is TRBJ2-1; D call uncertain. The CDR3 runs 15 residues. Germline CDR1 and CDR2: LNHDA and SQIVND (reference sequence). Trimming removed 0 bases at V and 3 bases at J, with 9 bases between. CDR3 protein: CASSIDAPSYNEQFF. CDR3 bases: TGTGCCAGTAGTATAGATGCGCCAAGCTACAATGAGCAGTTCTTC.

The V and J genes are TRBV18 and TRBJ2-7, with a possible D match to TRBD2 (6 bases). The ends were cut back, 0 bases at V and 3 bases at J, with 15 bases in the middle. Looked up from germline, CDR1 is KGHSH and CDR2 is LQKENI. The CDR3 runs to 16 residues. This CDR3 reads CASSPPRERTNYEQYF. The CDR3 nucleotides are TGTGCCAGCTCACCACCTCGGGAGCGGACTAACTACGAGCAGTACTTC.

The chain carries TRBV5-4 and TRBJ1-1; 7 nucleotides align to TRBD1. CDR3 size: 15 residues. The junction had 10 bases not matched to a gene; V was cut back by 4 bases and J by 4 bases. CDR1 and CDR2 from the germline V gene are SGHNT and YYREEE (reference sequence). CDR3 coding DNA: TGTGCCAGCAGCGGAAAGCGACAGGGCCCCACTGAAGCTTTCTTT. Amino acids: CASSGKRQGPTEAFF.

Only a few counts were recorded for this clone. The gene calls are TRBV4-2 and TRBJ1-5; TRBD1 might be the D (5 bases). Germline CDR1 is LGHNA and CDR2 is YNFKEQ. The V and J ends lost 0 bases and 6 bases respectively, with 9 bases between them. This CDR3 comprises 14 residues. The CDR3: CASSQDAGTQPQHF. The CDR3 nucleotides read TGTGCCAGCAGCCAAGATGCGGGGACTCAGCCCCAGCATTTT.

This clone was observed a few times. The gene calls are TRBV7-3 and TRBJ2-2, with D perhaps TRBD1 or TRBD2 (6 bases each). This CDR3 is built from 14 residues. The V and J ends lost 5 bases and 2 bases respectively, with 9 bases between them. Germline-derived CDR1 and CDR2 are SGHTA and FQGTGA. The CDR3 nucleotides read TGTGCCAGCAGCAGGGGGGTTAACACCGGGGAGCTGTTTTTT. It is translated as CASSRGVNTGELFF.

The chain recombines TRBV7-3 with TRBJ2-7; TRBD1 aligns across 9 bases. J gave up 3 bases and V 3 bases, and 3 bases lay outside the gene matches. This CDR3 is 14 amino acids long. Germline V CDR1 and CDR2: SGHTA, FQGTGA. CDR3 coding DNA: TGTGCCAGCAGCTTGGGGACAGGGATCTACGAGCAGTACTTC. It translates to CASSLGTGIYEQYF.

The chain combines TRBV5-6 with TRBJ1-6; 7 bases fit TRBD1. Trimming took 3 bases from V and 6 from J; bases not matched to a gene: 0. Germline CDR1 is SGHDT and CDR2 is YYEEEE. This CDR3 is 13 amino acids long. The CDR3 protein is CASSWTGNSPLHF. CDR3 bases: TGTGCCAGCAGCTGGACAGGTAATTCACCCCTCCACTTT.

The J gene is TRBJ1-2, the V gene TRBV19; D gene ambiguous. The V and J ends lost 7 bases and 0 bases respectively, with 18 bases between them. The CDR3 has 16 amino acids. The V gene's germline CDR1 is LNHDA and CDR2 SQIVND (reference sequence). The CDR3 here is CASNSDPNRPNYGYTF. The CDR3 coding sequence is TGTGCCAGTAACTCCGACCCCAACCGTCCTAACTATGGCTACACCTTC.

This chain joins TRBV7-2 and TRBJ2-5, with 7 bases aligning to TRBD2. Losses at the gene ends were 5 bases for V and 2 bases for J; bases not matched to a gene: 8. The germline V gene encodes CDR1 SGHTA and CDR2 FQGNSA. The CDR3 has 15 amino acids. The chain's CDR3 is CASSPLGGGQETQYF. The DNA of the CDR3 is TGTGCCAGCAGCCCCCTGGGGGGGGGTCAAGAGACCCAGTACTTC.

As to this clone: An end of the junction differs from the germline gene, which may be a read error. The rearrangement joins TRBV19 to TRBJ2-7; possibly TRBD1 or TRBD2 for D (5 bases each). Germline CDR1 LNHDA, CDR2 SQIVND (reference sequence). The CDR3 has 14 amino acids. The DNA for the CDR3 is TGTGCCACCGGGGACCAGGCAGGCCCCTACGGGCAGTACTTC. Translating gives CATGDQAGPYGQYF.